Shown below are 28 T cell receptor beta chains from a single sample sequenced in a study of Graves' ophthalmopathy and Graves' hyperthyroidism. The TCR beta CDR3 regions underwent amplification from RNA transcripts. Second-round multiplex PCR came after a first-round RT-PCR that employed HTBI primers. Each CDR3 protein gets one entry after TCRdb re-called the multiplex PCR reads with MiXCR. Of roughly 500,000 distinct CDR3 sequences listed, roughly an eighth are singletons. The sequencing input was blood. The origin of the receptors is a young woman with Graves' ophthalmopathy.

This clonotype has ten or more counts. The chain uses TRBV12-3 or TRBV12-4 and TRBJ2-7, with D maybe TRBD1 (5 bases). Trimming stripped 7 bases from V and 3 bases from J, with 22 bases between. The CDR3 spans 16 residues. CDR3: CASTSDPARALYEQYF. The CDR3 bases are TGTGCCAGCACCTCGGACCCCGCCAGGGCCCTCTACGAGCAGTACTTC.

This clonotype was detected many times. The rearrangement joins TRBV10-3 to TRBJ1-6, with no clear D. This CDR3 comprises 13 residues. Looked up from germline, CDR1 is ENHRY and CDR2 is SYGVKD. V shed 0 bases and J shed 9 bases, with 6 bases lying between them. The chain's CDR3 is CAISESTGSPLHF. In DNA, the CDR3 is TGTGCCATCAGTGAGTCAACGGGTTCACCCCTCCACTTT.

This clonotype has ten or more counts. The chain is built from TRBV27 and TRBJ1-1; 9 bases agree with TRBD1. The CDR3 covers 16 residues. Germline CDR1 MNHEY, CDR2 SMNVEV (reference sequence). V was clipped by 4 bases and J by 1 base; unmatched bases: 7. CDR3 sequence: CASSSYRGRGNTEAFF. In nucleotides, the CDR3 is TGTGCCAGCAGTTCCTACAGGGGGCGGGGGAACACTGAAGCTTTCTTT.

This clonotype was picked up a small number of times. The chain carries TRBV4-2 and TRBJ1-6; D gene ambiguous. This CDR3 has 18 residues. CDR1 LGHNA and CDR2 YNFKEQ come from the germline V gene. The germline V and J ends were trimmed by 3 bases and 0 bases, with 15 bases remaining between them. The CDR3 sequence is CASSHWEEGSSYNSPLHF. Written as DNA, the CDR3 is TGTGCCAGCAGCCATTGGGAGGAGGGAAGCTCCTATAATTCACCCCTCCACTTT.

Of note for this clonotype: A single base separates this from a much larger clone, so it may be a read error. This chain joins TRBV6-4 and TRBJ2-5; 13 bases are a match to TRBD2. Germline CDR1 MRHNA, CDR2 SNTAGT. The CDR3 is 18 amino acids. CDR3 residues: CASSSLWTSGGGQETKYF. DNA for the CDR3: TGTGCCAGCAGTTCCTTATGGACTAGCGGGGGCGGCCAAGAGACCAAGTACTTC.

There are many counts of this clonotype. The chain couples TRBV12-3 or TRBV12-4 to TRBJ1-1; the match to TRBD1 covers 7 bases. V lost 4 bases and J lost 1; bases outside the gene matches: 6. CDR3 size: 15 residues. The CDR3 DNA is TGTGCCAGCAGTTACCCCAGGACAGGGAACACTGAAGCTTTCTTT. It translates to CASSYPRTGNTEAFF.

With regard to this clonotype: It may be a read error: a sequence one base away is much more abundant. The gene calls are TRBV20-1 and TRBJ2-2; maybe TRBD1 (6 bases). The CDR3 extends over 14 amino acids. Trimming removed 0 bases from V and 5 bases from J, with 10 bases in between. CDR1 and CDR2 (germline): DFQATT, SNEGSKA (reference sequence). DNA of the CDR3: TGCAGTGCTAGAGAGGGACAACGAACCGGGGAGCTGTTTTTT. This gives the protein CSAREGQRTGELFF.

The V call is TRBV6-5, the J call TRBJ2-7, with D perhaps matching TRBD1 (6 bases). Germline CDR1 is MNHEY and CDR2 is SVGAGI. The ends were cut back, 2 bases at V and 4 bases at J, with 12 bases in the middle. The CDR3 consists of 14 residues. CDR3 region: CASSYSWTVYEQYF. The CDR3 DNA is TGTGCCAGCAGTTACAGCTGGACAGTGTACGAGCAGTACTTC.

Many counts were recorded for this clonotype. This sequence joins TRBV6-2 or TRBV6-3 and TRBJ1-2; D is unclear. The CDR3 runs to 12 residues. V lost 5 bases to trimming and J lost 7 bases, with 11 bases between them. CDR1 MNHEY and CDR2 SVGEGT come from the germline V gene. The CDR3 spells CASSQYRGGYTF. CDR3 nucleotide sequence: TGTGCCAGCAGTCAATACAGAGGTGGCTACACCTTC.

In nucleotides, the CDR3 is TGCAGTGATGACGGCGGGGGTAACACCGGGGAGCTGTTTTTT. This encodes CSDDGGGNTGELFF. The chain links TRBV20-1 to TRBJ2-2; 7 bases match TRBD2. The trim removed 7 bases at V and 2 bases at J, leaving 7 bases unmatched. CDR3 length equals 14 residues. The germline V gene has CDR1 DFQATT and CDR2 SNEGSKA (reference sequence).

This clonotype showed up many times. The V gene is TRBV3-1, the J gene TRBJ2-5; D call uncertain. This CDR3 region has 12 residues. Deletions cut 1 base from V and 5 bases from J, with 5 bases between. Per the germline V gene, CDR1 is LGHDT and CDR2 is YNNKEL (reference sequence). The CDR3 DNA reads TGTGCCAGCAGCCAAGCGTTCGAGACCCAGTACTTC. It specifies CASSQAFETQYF.

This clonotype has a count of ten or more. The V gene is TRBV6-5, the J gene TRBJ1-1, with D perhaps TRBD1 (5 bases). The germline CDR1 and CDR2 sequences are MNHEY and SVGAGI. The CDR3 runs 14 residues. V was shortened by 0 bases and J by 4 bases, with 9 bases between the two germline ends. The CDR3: CASSYSVRGTEAFF. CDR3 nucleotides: TGTGCCAGCAGTTACTCGGTGAGGGGCACTGAAGCTTTCTTT.

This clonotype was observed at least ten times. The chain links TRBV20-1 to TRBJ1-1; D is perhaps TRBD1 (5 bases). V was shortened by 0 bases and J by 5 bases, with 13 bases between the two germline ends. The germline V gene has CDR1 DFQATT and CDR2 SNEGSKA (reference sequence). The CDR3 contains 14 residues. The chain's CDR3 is CSARDHWGGTEAFF. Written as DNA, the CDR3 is TGCAGTGCTAGAGATCATTGGGGGGGAACTGAAGCTTTCTTT.

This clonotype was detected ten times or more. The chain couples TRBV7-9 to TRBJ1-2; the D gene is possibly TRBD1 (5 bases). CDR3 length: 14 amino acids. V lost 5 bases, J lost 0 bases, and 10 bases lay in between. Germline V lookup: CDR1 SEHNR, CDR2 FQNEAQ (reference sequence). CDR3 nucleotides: TGTGCCAGCAGCAGACAGAATACTAACTATGGCTACACCTTC. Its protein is CASSRQNTNYGYTF.

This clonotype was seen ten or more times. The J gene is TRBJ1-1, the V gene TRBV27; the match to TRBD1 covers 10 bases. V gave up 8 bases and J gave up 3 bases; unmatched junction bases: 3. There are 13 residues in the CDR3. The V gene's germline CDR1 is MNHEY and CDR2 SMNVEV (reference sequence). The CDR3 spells CASGDRGDTEAFF. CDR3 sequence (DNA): TGTGCCAGCGGGGACAGGGGCGACACTGAAGCTTTCTTT.

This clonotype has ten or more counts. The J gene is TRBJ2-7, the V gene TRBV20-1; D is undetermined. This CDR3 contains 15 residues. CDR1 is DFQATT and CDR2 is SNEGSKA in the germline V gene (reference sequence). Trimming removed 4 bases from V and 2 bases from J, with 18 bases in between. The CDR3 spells CSAKENLESPYEQYF. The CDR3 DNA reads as TGCAGTGCTAAAGAGAACCTAGAATCCCCCTACGAGCAGTACTTC.

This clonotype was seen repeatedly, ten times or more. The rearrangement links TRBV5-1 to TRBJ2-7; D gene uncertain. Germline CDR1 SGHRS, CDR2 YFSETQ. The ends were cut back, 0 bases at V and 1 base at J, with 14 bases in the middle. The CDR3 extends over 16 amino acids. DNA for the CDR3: TGCGCCAGCAGCTTGGGCGTGGGGTCCAAATCCTACGAGCAGTACTTC. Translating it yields CASSLGVGSKSYEQYF.

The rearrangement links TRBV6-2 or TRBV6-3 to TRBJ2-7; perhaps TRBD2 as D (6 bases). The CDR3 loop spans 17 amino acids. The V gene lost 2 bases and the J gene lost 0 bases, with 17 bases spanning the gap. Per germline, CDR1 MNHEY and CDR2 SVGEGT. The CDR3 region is CASSYRLSGANSYEQYV. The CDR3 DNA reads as TGTGCCAGCAGTTACCGACTATCGGGAGCCAACTCCTACGAGCAGTACGTC.

The CDR3 nucleotides are TGTGCCAGCAGCTTGGGACTAGCGGGGGCCCTTTTATCCTACGAGCAGTACTTC. Translated, it gives CASSLGLAGALLSYEQYF. The gene calls are TRBV7-6 and TRBJ2-7; TRBD2 matches 14 bases. The germline V gene has CDR1 SGHVS and CDR2 FNYEAQ. The ends lost 3 bases at V and 1 base at J; junction bases unmatched: 8. CDR3 length equals 18 residues.

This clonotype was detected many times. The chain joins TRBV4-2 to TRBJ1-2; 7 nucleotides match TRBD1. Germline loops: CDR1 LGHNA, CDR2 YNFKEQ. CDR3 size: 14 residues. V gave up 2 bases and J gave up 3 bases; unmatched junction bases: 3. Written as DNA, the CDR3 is TGTGCCAGCAGCCAACGACAGGGCGACTATGGCTACACCTTC. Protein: CASSQRQGDYGYTF.

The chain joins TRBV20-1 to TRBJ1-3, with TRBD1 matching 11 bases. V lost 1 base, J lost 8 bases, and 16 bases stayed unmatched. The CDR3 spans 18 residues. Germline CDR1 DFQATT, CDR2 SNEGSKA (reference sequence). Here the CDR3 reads CSARGHEDRGQARYTIYF. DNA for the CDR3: TGCAGTGCTAGAGGTCATGAGGACAGGGGGCAAGCTAGATACACCATATATTTT.

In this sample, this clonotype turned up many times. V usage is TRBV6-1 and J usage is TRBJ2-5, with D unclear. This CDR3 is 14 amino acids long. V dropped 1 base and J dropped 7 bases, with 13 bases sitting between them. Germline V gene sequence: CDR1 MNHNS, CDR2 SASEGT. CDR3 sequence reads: CASSEGQHLGTQYF. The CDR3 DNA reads TGTGCCAGCAGTGAAGGGCAGCACTTGGGGACCCAGTACTTC.

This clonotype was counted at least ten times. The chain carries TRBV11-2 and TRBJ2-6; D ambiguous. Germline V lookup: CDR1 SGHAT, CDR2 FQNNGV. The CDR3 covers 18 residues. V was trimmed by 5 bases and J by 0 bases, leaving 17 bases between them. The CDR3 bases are TGTGCCAGCAGCCCCCAAGCCATCAGAAACTCTGGGGCCAACGTCCTGACTTTC. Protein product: CASSPQAIRNSGANVLTF.

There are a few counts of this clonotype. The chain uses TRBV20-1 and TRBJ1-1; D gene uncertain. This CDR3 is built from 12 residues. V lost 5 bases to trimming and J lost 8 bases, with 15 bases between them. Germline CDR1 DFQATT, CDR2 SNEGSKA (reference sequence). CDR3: CSAYRSAGEAFF. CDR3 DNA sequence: TGCAGTGCTTATCGCTCGGCAGGAGAAGCTTTCTTT.

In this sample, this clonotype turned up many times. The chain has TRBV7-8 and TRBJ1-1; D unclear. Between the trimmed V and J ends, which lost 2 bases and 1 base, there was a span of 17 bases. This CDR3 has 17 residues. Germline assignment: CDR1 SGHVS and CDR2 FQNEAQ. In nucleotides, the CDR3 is TGTGCCAGCAGCTTATATGCGGCGTACTCGGGGAACACTGAAGCTTTCTTT. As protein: CASSLYAAYSGNTEAFF.

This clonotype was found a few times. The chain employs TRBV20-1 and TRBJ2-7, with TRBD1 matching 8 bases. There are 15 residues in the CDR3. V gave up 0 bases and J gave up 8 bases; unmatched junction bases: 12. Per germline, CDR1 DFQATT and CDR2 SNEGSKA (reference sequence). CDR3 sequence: CSARDEGQGASKQYF. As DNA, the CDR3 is TGCAGTGCTAGAGACGAAGGGCAGGGGGCTTCCAAGCAGTACTTC.

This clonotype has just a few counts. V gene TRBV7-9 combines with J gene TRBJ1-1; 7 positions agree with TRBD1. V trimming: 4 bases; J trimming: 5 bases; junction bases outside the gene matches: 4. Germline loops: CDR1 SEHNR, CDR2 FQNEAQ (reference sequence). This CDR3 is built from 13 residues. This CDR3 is CASSWEGATEAFF. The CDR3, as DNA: TGTGCCAGCAGCTGGGAGGGGGCGACTGAAGCTTTCTTT.

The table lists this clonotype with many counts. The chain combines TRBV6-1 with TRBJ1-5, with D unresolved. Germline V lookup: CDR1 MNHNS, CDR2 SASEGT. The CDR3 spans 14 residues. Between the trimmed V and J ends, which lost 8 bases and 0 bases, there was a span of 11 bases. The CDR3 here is CASHREVSNQPQHF. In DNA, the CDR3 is TGTGCCAGCCATCGGGAGGTTAGCAATCAGCCCCAGCATTTT.